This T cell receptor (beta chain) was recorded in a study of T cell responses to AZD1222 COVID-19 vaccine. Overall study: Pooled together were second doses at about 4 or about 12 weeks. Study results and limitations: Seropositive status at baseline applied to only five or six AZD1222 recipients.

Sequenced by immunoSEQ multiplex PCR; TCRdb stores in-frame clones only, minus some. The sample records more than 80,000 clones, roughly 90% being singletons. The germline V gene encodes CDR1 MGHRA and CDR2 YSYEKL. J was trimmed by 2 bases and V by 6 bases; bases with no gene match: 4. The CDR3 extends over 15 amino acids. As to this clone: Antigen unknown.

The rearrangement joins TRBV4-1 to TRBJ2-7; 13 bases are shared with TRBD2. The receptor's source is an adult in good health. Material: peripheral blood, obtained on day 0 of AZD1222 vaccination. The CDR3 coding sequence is TGCGCCAGCAGACGCGGACTAGCGGGAGCCTACGAGCAGTACTTC. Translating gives CASRRGLAGAYEQYF.